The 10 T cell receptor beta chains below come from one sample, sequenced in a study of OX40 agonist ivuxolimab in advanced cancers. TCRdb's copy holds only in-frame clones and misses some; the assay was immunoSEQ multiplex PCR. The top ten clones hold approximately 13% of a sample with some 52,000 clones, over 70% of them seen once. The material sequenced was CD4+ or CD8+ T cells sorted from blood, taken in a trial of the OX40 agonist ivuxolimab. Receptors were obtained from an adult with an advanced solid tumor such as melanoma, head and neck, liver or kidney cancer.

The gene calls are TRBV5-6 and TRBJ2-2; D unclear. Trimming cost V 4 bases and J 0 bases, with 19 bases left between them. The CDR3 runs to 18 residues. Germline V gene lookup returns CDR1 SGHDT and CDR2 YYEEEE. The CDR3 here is CASSPVGLQPANTGELFF. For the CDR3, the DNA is TGTGCCAGCAGCCCGGTGGGTTTACAGCCAGCGAACACCGGGGAGCTGTTTTTT.

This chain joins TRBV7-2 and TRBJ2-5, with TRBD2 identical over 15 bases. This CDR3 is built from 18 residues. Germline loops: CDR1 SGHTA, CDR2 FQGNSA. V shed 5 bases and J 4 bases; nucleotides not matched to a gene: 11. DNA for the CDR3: TGTGCCAGCAGCACCGAGGGGACTAGCGGGAGGCTAGGAGAGACCCAGTACTTC. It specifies CASSTEGTSGRLGETQYF.

The CDR3 loop reads CAISGPRRDEPQHF. CDR3 DNA: TGTGCCATCAGTGGGCCCCGCCGAGATGAGCCCCAGCATTTT. The chain is built from TRBV10-3 and TRBJ1-5; D is undetermined. The ends were cut back, 4 bases at V and 8 bases at J, with 15 bases in the middle. The germline V gene has CDR1 ENHRY and CDR2 SYGVKD. This CDR3 has 14 amino acids.

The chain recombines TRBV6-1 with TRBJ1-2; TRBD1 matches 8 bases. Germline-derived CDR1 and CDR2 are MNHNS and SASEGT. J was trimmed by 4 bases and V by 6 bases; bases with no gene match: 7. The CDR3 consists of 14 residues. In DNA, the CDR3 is TGTGCCAGCAGCGGGACAGGTTCCTTCTATGGCTACACCTTC. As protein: CASSGTGSFYGYTF.

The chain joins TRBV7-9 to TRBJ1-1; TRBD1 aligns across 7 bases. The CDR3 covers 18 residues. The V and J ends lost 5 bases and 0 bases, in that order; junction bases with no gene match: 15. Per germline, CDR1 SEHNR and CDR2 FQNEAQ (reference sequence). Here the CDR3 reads CASSQGGRGMVMNTEAFF. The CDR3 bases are TGTGCCAGCAGCCAGGGGGGCAGAGGAATGGTTATGAACACTGAAGCTTTCTTT.

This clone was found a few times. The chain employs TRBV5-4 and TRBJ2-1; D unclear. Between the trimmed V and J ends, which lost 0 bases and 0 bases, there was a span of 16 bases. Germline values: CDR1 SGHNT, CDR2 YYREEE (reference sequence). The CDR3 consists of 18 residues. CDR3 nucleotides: TGTGCCAGCAGCTTGGTACCGGTAACAGCCACCTCCTACAATGAGCAGTTCTTC. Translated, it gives CASSLVPVTATSYNEQFF.

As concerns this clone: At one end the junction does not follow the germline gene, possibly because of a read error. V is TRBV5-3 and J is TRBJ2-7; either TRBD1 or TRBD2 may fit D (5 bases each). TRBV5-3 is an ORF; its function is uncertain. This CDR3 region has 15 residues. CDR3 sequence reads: CASSLASGTAYEQYF. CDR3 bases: TGTGCCAGCAGCTTAGCATCCGGGACGGCCTACGAGCAGTACTTC.

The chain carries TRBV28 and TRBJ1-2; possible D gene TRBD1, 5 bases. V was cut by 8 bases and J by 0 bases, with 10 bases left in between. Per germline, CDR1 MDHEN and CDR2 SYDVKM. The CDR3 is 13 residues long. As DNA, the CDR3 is TGTGCCAGCCTGACAGCCCCTAACTATGGCTACACCTTC. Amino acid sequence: CASLTAPNYGYTF.

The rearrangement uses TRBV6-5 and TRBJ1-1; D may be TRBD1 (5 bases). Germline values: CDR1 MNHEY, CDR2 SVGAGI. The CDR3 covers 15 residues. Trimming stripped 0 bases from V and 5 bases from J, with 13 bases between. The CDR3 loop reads CASSYSRQGSTEAFF. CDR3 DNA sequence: TGTGCCAGCAGTTACTCACGCCAGGGAAGTACTGAAGCTTTCTTT.

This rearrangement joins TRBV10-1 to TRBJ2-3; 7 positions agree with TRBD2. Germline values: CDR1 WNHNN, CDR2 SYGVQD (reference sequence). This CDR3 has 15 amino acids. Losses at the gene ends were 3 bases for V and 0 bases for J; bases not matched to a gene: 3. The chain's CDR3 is CASSEGLVSTDTQYF. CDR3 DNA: TGCGCCAGCAGTGAAGGACTAGTGAGCACAGATACGCAGTATTTT.